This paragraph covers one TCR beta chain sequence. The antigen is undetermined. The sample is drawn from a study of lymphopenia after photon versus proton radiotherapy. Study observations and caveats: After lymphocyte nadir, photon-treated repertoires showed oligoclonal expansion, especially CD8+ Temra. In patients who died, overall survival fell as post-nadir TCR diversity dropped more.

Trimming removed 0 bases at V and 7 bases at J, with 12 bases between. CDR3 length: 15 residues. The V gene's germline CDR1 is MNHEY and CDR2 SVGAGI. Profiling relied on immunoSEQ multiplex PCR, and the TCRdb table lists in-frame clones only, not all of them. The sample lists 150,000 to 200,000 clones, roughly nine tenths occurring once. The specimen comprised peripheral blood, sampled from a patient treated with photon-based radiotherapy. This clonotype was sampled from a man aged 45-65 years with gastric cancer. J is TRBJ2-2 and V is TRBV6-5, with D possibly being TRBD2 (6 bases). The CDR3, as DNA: TGTGCCAGCAGTTACTCGAGGGGTAGCGGCGGGGAGCTGTTTTTT. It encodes CASSYSRGSGGELFF.